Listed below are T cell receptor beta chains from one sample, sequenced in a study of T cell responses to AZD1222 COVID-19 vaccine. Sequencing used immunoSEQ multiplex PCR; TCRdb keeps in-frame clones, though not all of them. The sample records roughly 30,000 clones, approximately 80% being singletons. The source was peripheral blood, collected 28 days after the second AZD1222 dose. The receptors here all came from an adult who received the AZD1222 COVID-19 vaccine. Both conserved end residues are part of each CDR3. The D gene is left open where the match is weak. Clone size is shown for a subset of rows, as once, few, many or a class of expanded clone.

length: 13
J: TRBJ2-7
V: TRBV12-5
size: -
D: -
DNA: TGTGCTAGTGGTTTATTAAGCGGTTACGAGCAGTACTTC
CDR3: CASGLLSGYEQYF

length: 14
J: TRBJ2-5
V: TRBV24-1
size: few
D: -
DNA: TGTGCCACCAGTGAACCCAGTCCGGGGGAGACCCAGTACTTC
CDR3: CATSEPSPGETQYF

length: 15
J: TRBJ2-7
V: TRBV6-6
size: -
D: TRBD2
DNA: TGTGCCAGCAGCCACGCCGGGACTATTCCCTACGAGCAGTACTTC
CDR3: CASSHAGTIPYEQYF

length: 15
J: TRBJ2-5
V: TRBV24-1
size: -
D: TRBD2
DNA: TGTGCCACCCAGGGGAGCGGGAGGGGGTTTGAGACCCAGTACTTC
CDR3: CATQGSGRGFETQYF

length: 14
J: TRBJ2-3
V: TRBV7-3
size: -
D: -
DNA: TGTGCCAGCAGCTTCGAGGGAGTACCAGATACGCAGTATTTT
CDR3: CASSFEGVPDTQYF

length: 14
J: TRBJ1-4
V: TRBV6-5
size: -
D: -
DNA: TGTGCCAGCAGTTACCTAGGACAGAACGAAAAACTGTTTTTT
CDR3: CASSYLGQNEKLFF

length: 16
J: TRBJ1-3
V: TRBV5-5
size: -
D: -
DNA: TGTGCCAGCAGCGTATTGGCTCAAGCAAACTCGGTGGACCCATATTTT
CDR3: CASSVLAQANSVDPYF

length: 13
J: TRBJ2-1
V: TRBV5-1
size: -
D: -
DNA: TGCGCCAGCAGCTTGGGAGGGGTCAATGAGCAGTTCTTC
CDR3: CASSLGGVNEQFF

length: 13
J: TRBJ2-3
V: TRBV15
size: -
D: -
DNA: TGTGCCACCAGCAGAGTGGGTAGAGATACGCAGTATTTT
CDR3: CATSRVGRDTQYF

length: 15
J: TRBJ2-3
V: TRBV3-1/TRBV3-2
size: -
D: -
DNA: TGTGCCAGCAGCCACCCAGGCCTGCAGGCGTATACGCAGTATTTT
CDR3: CASSHPGLQAYTQYF

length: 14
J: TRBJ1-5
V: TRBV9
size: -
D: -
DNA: TGTGCCAGCAGCCTAGAGGGGTCGTATCAGCCCCAGCATTTT
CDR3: CASSLEGSYQPQHF

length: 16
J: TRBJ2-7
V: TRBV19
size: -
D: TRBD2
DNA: TGTGCCAGTAGTGCGCAAACTAGCGGCAGCTCCTACGAGCAGTACTTC
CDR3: CASSAQTSGSSYEQYF

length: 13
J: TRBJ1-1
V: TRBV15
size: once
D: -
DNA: TGTGCCACCAGCAGTCCCGACCGAAATGAAGCTTTCTTT
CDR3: CATSSPDRNEAFF

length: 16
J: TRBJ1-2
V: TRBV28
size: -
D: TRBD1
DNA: TGTGCCAGCAGTTCCTCTGGGACAGGACTAAACTATGGCTACACCTTC
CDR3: CASSSSGTGLNYGYTF

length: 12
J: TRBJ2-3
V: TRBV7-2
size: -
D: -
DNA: TGTGCCAGCAGCTCAAACACAGATACGCAGTATTTT
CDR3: CASSSNTDTQYF

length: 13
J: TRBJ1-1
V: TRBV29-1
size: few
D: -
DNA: TGCAGCGCCCACGGTGGGGGGGGCACTGAAGCTTTCTTT
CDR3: CSAHGGGGTEAFF

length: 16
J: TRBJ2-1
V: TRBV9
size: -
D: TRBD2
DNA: TGTGCCAGCAGCGTAGGATCCCAGCGGGAGGGCCATGAGCAGTTCTTC
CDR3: CASSVGSQREGHEQFF

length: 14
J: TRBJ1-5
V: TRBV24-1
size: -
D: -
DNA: TGTGCCACCAGTGGGAGTTTCAGGGATCAGCCCCAGCATTTT
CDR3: CATSGSFRDQPQHF

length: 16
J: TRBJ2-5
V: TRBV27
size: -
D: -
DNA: TGTGCCAGCAGTTTATGGGCTGCGGGGATCCAAGAGACCCAGTACTTC
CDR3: CASSLWAAGIQETQYF

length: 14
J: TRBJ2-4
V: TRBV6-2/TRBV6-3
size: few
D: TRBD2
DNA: TGTGCCAGCAGTTACTTTGCTAGCGGAAACATTCAGTACTTC
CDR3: CASSYFASGNIQYF

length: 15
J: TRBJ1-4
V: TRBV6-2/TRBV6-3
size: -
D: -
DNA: TGTGCCAGCAGGCCTCGGGTATTCAACAATGAAAAACTGTTTTTT
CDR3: CASRPRVFNNEKLFF

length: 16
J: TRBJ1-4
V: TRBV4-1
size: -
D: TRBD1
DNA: TGCGCCAGCAGCCAGGGTACGACAGGGACTAATGAAAAACTGTTTTTT
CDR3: CASSQGTTGTNEKLFF

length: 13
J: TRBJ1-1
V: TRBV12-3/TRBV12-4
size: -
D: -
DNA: TGTGCCAGCAGTGCACAGGGAAGGGGTGAAGCTTTCTTT
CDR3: CASSAQGRGEAFF

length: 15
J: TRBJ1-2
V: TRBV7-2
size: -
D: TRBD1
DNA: TGTGCCAGCAGCTCGCCGATTGACAGGGTATCTGGCTACACCTTC
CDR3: CASSSPIDRVSGYTF

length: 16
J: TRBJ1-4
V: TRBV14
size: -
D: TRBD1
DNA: TGTGCCAGCAGCCCACTTCTCCCGGGACAGGGTGAAAAACTGTTTTTT
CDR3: CASSPLLPGQGEKLFF

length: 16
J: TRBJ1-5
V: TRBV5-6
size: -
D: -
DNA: TGTGCCAGCAGCTTGTTAGGGAGGGGTGGCAATCAGCCCCAGCATTTT
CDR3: CASSLLGRGGNQPQHF

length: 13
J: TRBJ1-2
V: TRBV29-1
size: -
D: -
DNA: TGCAGCGTTGATGCCAGGGAAGAGCATGGCTACACCTTC
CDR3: CSVDAREEHGYTF

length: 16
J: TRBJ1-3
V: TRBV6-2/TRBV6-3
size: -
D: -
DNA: TGTGCCAGCAGTTACTACGGGGAATTCTCTGGAAACACCATATATTTT
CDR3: CASSYYGEFSGNTIYF

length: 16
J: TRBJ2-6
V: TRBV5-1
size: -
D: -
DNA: TGCGCCAGCAGCTTGGGGGGATCCTCTGGGGCCAACGTCCTGACTTTC
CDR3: CASSLGGSSGANVLTF

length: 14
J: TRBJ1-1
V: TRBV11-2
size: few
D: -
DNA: TGTGCCAGCAGCTTAACTCGCTGGGGCACTGAAGCTTTCTTT
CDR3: CASSLTRWGTEAFF

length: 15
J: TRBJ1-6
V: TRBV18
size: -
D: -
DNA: TGTGCCAGCTCACCTACGAAGGACAGCTTGACACCCCTCCACTTT
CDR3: CASSPTKDSLTPLHF

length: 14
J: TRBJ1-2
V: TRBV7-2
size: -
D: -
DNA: TGTGCCAGCAGCCCACAAGGGTTCCGCTATGGCTACACCTTC
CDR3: CASSPQGFRYGYTF

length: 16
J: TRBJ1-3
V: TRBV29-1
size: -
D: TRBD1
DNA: TGCAGCGCTGAGCGGTTACAGGGGAGCTCTGGAAACACCATATATTTT
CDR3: CSAERLQGSSGNTIYF

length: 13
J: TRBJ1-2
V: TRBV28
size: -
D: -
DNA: TGTGCCAGCCGAAGGGGGGGTTACTATGGCTACACCTTC
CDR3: CASRRGGYYGYTF

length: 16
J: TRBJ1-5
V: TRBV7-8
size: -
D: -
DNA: TGTGCCAGCAGCTTAGCGACTGCTAGCTTTGGGCAGCCCCAGCATTTT
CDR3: CASSLATASFGQPQHF

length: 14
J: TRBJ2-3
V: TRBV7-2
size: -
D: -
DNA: TGTGCCAGCACCCTTAAGTTGAGCACAGATACGCAGTATTTT
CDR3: CASTLKLSTDTQYF

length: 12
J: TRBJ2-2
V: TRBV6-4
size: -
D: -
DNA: TGTGCCAGCGAGGGTGACACCGGGGAGCTGTTTTTT
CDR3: CASEGDTGELFF

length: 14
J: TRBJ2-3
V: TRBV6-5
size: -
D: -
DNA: TGTGCCAGCAGTTACCAACTAGGCACAGATACGCAGTATTTT
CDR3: CASSYQLGTDTQYF

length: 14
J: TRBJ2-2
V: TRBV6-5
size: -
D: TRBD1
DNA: TGTGCCAGCAGTCATGACAGGGACACCGGGGAGCTGTTTTTT
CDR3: CASSHDRDTGELFF

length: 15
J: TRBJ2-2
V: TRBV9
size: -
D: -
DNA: TGTGCCAGCAGCGCCCTGGGGCTAGGCACCGGGGAGCTGTTTTTT
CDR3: CASSALGLGTGELFF

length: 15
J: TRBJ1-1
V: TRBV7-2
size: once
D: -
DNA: TGTGCCAGCAGCTTAGGTGACAGAAGAAACACTGAAGCTTTCTTT
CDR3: CASSLGDRRNTEAFF

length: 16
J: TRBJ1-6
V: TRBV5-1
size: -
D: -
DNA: TGCGCCAGCAGCATGCTAGCAGGGGCTCTCAATTCACCCCTCCACTTT
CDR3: CASSMLAGALNSPLHF

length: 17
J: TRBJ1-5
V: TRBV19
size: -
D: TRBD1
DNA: TGTGCCAGTAGTTCCCTTGGCAGGGGGCTAAGGGATCAGCCCCAGCATTTT
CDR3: CASSSLGRGLRDQPQHF

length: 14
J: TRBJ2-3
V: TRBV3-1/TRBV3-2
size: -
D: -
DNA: TGTGCCAGCAGCCAAAGTCTAGCAACAGATACGCAGTATTTT
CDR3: CASSQSLATDTQYF

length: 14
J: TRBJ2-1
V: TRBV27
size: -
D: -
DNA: TGTGCCAGCAGTTTACAGCTATGGGGGAATGAGCAGTTCTTC
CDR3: CASSLQLWGNEQFF

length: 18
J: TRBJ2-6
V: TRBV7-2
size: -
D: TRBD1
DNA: TGTGCCAGCAGGCAAATCCGGGACAGGGGGTCTGGGGCCAACGTCCTGACTTTC
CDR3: CASRQIRDRGSGANVLTF

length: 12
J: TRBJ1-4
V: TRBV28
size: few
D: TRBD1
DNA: TGTGCCAGCGGGACAGTAAATGAAAAACTGTTTTTT
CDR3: CASGTVNEKLFF

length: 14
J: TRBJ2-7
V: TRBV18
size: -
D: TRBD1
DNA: TGTGCCAGCTCAGACAGGGGAGTGGCCTACGAGCAGTACTTC
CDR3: CASSDRGVAYEQYF

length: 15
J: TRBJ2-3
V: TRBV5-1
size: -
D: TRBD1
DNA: TGCGCCAGCAGCAAGGGACAGGGGGACGCAGATACGCAGTATTTT
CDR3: CASSKGQGDADTQYF

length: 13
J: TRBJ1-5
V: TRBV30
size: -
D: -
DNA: TGTGCCTGGGGCCGGGGCCTCAATCAGCCCCAGCATTTT
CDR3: CAWGRGLNQPQHF

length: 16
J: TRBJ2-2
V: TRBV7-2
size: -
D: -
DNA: TGTGCCAGCAGCTTAGTAGGCCAGAGAAGCACCGGGGAGCTGTTTTTT
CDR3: CASSLVGQRSTGELFF

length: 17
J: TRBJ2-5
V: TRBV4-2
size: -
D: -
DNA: TGTGCCAGCAGCCAAGCGCATAGCGGACCCGAGGGAGAGACCCAGTACTTC
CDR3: CASSQAHSGPEGETQYF

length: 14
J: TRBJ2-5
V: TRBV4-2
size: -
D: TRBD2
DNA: TGTGCCAGCAGCCACCTAGCGGGGTCGGAGACCCAGTACTTC
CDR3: CASSHLAGSETQYF

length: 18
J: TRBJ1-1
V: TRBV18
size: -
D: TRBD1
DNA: TGTGCCAGCTCACCACAGTGGGGACAGCCGACTTTGAACACTGAAGCTTTCTTT
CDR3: CASSPQWGQPTLNTEAFF

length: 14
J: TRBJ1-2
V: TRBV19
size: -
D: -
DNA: TGTGCCAGTAGTACCCCTGCCGGGGGCTATGGCTACACCTTC
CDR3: CASSTPAGGYGYTF